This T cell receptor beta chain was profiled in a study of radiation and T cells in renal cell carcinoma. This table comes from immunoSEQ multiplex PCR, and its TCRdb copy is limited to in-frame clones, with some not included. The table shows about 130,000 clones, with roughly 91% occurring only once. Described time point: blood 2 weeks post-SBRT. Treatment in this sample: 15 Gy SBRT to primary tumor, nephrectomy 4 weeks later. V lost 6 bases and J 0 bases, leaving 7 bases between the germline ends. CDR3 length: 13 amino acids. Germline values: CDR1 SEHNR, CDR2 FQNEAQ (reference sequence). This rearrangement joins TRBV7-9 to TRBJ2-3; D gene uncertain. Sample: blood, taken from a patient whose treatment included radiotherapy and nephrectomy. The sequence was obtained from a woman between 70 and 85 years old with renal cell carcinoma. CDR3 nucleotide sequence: TGTGCCAGCAGACGGACGAGCACAGATACGCAGTATTTT. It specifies CASRRTSTDTQYF.